This TCR beta chain was documented in a study of blood T cell repertoires in COVID-19. Study information: Sources were T cells, B-cell-depleted T cells, or PBMCs; the material itself was cDNA or gDNA.

The CDR3 is 14 amino acids. The ends were cut back, 1 base at V and 7 bases at J, with 11 bases in the middle. Germline lookup yields CDR1 LGHDT and CDR2 YNNKEL (reference sequence). The study drew participants aged 18 to 89 years from roughly 25 US areas. In the original workflow: The authors estimated nucleated cell counts from reference gene primer amplification. Data came from immunoSEQ multiplex PCR; TCRdb stores just in-frame clones and leaves some out. V and J calls and clone size are copied from that table; D and trimming were computed from the DNA. The data show about 150,000 clones, with about 90% seen just once and 7% to 8% held by the top ten.

The chain joins TRBV3-1 (or the pseudogene TRBV3-2) to TRBJ1-5; possibly TRBD1 for D (6 bases). Sequenced sample: PBMCs or T cells enriched from blood (not recorded which). This clonotype was obtained from a woman aged 50 to 60 who had recovered from COVID-19. CDR3: CASSQAQGGQPQHF. CDR3 DNA: TGTGCCAGCAGCCAAGCACAGGGTGGGCAGCCCCAGCATTTT.